This is a list of T cell receptor beta chains from one sample in a study of blood T cell repertoires in COVID-19. The assay was immunoSEQ multiplex PCR, and TCRdb's table has in-frame clones only and misses some. The table shows 95,000 to 110,000 clones, with around 84% occurring only once. Sample: peripheral blood. The receptors derive from a human donor in a cohort sampled during active COVID-19. CDR3s include the opening cysteine and the closing phenylalanine or tryptophan. The D gene is left open where the match is weak. A clone size is listed for some rows: how often the clone was seen (once, few, many), or a class if it is expanded.

j_call	clone_size	v_call	d_call	cdr3_aa	cdr3_nt
TRBJ1-2	-	TRBV11-3	-	CASSLDQGNYGYTF	TGTGCCAGCAGCTTAGATCAGGGCAACTATGGCTACACCTTC
TRBJ2-5	-	TRBV10-3	TRBD1	CAISRDSQTVGTQYF	TGTGCCATCAGCCGGGACAGTCAGACTGTTGGGACCCAGTACTTC
TRBJ1-1	-	TRBV19	-	CAIKTAVGMNTEAFF	TGTGCCATCAAGACGGCGGTAGGCATGAACACTGAAGCTTTCTTT
TRBJ2-5	-	TRBV7-8	-	CASSTPLPDSQETQYF	TGTGCCAGCAGCACCCCCCTACCTGATAGCCAAGAGACCCAGTACTTC
TRBJ1-3	-	TRBV7-8	-	CASSLEAGVGNTIYF	TGTGCCAGCAGCTTAGAGGCAGGGGTAGGAAACACCATATATTTT
TRBJ2-3	-	TRBV5-1	-	CASSPHTGGASTDTQYF	TGCGCCAGCAGCCCCCATACAGGGGGGGCAAGTACAGATACGCAGTATTTT
TRBJ1-2	-	TRBV27	TRBD1	CASSRRWGQGALSYGYTF	TGTGCCAGCAGTAGAAGATGGGGACAGGGGGCGCTTAGCTATGGCTACACCTTC
TRBJ2-1	-	TRBV4-2	-	CASSQDWANEQFF	TGTGCCAGCAGCCAAGATTGGGCGAATGAGCAGTTCTTC
TRBJ2-2	-	TRBV18	-	CASSLSILVGDTGELFF	TGTGCCAGCTCACTTTCGATCTTGGTAGGGGACACCGGGGAGCTGTTTTTT
TRBJ1-1	-	TRBV27	TRBD1	CASSLWDSTEAFF	TGTGCCAGCAGTTTATGGGACAGCACTGAGGCTTTCTTT
TRBJ1-3	-	TRBV6-6	TRBD1	CASKQGGSGNTIYF	TGTGCCAGCAAACAGGGGGGAAGTGGAAACACCATATATTTT
TRBJ1-4	-	TRBV11-2	-	CASSFGGTGKLFF	TGTGCCAGCAGCTTTGGGGGCACGGGAAAACTGTTTTTT
TRBJ1-2	-	TRBV19	-	CASTPRGGLYGYTF	TGTGCCAGTACCCCACGGGGGGGCCTCTATGGCTACACCTTC
TRBJ1-3	-	TRBV3-1/TRBV3-2	-	CASSPQISGNTIYF	TGTGCCAGCAGCCCACAGATTTCTGGAAACACCATATATTTT
TRBJ2-1	few	TRBV19	TRBD2	CASSMTGTSGGARDEQFF	TGTGCCAGTAGTATGACCGGGACTAGCGGGGGGGCGAGAGATGAGCAGTTCTTC
TRBJ1-2	-	TRBV19	TRBD1	CASRWDRGSYGYTF	TGTGCCAGTAGGTGGGACAGGGGTAGCTATGGCTACACCTTC
TRBJ2-1	-	TRBV6-2/TRBV6-3	TRBD2	CASSYHGLAGGQVGQFF	TGTGCCAGCAGTTACCACGGACTAGCGGGGGGCCAGGTGGGGCAGTTCTTC
TRBJ2-3	-	TRBV2	TRBD2	CASGAGLRDTQYF	TGTGCCTCCGGAGCGGGGCTCCGGGATACGCAGTATTTT
TRBJ1-5	-	TRBV27	TRBD1	CASSLYRGRNQPQHF	TGTGCCAGCAGTTTGTACAGGGGCCGGAATCAGCCCCAGCATTTT
TRBJ2-5	-	TRBV28	-	CASSPNRGTQYF	TGTGCCAGCAGTCCGAATCGGGGGACCCAGTACTTC